This T cell receptor (beta chain) appears in the sequencing data of a study of OX40 agonist ivuxolimab in advanced cancers. Study details: Head and neck, renal cell, melanoma or hepatocellular carcinoma were the cancers that dose-escalation patients had. Study results and caveats: Relative to CD4+ cells, CD8+ T cells on average had more expanded clones.

Assay: immunoSEQ multiplex PCR; the TCRdb copy retains only in-frame clones and omits some. The repertoire includes under 80,000 clones, 75% to 90% of them detected once, and over 15% sits in the top ten. In its sample, this clone is medium-sized. Its antigen is currently unknown. Trimming left V 1 base short and J 3 bases short, with 10 bases between. Germline CDR1 is SEHNR and CDR2 is FQNEAQ (reference sequence). This CDR3 is 14 amino acids long. The receptor's source is an adult with an advanced solid tumor such as melanoma, head and neck, liver or kidney cancer. This specimen consisted of CD4+ or CD8+ T cells sorted from blood, obtained in a trial of the OX40 agonist ivuxolimab. V and J are TRBV7-9 and TRBJ2-7; D is undetermined. The CDR3 DNA is TGTGCCAGCAGCTTAGATCCCAGGCTCTACGAGCAGTACTTC. Protein product: CASSLDPRLYEQYF.